This TCR beta chain comes out of a study of technical replicates of blood from four donors. The table came from immunoSEQ multiplex PCR; TCRdb's copy has only in-frame clones and leaves some out. The sample has tens of thousands of clones, about 96% seen once. Germline-derived CDR1 and CDR2 are MDHEN and SYDVKM. The trim removed 5 bases at V and 1 base at J, leaving 7 bases unmatched. The CDR3 spans 16 residues. The sequence derives from a human donor in good health. The gene calls are TRBV28 and TRBJ2-3; 9 bases fit TRBD2. The sequenced sample consisted of T cells isolated from PBMCs. The CDR3 sequence is CASSPSGRRGTDTQYF. The CDR3 DNA sequence: TGTGCCAGCAGTCCAAGCGGGAGGCGGGGCACAGATACGCAGTATTTT.